Listed here are 18 T cell receptor beta chains from one sample, sequenced in a study of blood T cell repertoires in COVID-19. The repertoire was sequenced with immunoSEQ multiplex PCR; TCRdb's copy has only in-frame clones and lacks some. The sample records about 160,000 clones, approximately 90% being singletons. Sequenced input: peripheral blood. These receptors came from a man aged 18 to 30 with acute or convalescent COVID-19.

The chain has TRBV28 and TRBJ2-1, with 9 bases aligning to TRBD1. CDR1 is MDHEN, CDR2 SYDVKM, per germline. The CDR3 loop spans 15 amino acids. Trimming cost V 2 bases and J 1 base; bases outside gene matches: 0. CDR3 sequence reads: CASSLGTGSYNEQFF. Written as DNA, the CDR3 is TGTGCCAGCAGTTTAGGGACAGGGTCCTACAATGAGCAGTTCTTC. Filled out from reference TRBV28 and TRBJ2-1, the complete variable domain reads DVKVTQSSRYLVKRTGEKVFLECVQDMDHENMFWYRQDPGLGLRLIYFSYDVKMKEKGDIPEGYSVSREKKERFSLILESASTNQTSMYLCASSLGTGSYNEQFFGPGTRLTVL.

V usage is TRBV25-1 and J usage is TRBJ1-2; D unresolved. The CDR3 is 13 residues long. CDR1 and CDR2 (germline): MGHDK, SYGVNS. V was shortened by 2 bases and J by 1 base, with 5 bases between the two germline ends. CDR3 region: CASSEVVNYGYTF. CDR3 bases: TGTGCCAGCAGTGAAGTAGTTAACTATGGCTACACCTTC.

The chain employs TRBV27 and TRBJ2-1, with 10 bases matching TRBD1. V lost 6 bases to trimming and J lost 0 bases; unmatched junction nucleotides: 11. Germline CDR1 MNHEY, CDR2 SMNVEV (reference sequence). CDR3 length equals 18 residues. DNA for the CDR3: TGTGCCAGCAGCTGGACAGGGGGACCTTTTAGCTCCTACAATGAGCAGTTCTTC. Translating gives CASSWTGGPFSSYNEQFF.

The chain joins TRBV19 to TRBJ1-1; D may be TRBD1 (5 bases). Deletions cut 7 bases from V and 1 base from J, with 13 bases between. The CDR3 length is 14 residues. Germline CDR1 and CDR2: LNHDA and SQIVND (reference sequence). The CDR3 nucleotides read TGTGCCAGTATCCCCCTCACAGGGAACACTGAAGCTTTCTTT. Amino acids: CASIPLTGNTEAFF.

The chain combines TRBV19 with TRBJ1-1; D call uncertain. V dropped 0 bases and J dropped 0 bases, with 8 bases sitting between them. Germline V gene lookup returns CDR1 LNHDA and CDR2 SQIVND (reference sequence). This CDR3 contains 15 residues. CDR3 loop: CASSIELTMNTEAFF. CDR3 bases: TGTGCCAGTAGTATAGAACTGACTATGAACACTGAAGCTTTCTTT.

The CDR3 DNA reads as TGTGCCAGCAGTGATGCGGGGGGCCTATACTACAATGAGCAGTTCTTC. Amino acid sequence: CASSDAGGLYYNEQFF. The rearrangement joins TRBV6-1 to TRBJ2-1; TRBD2 matches at 8 bases. J gave up 3 bases and V 3 bases, and 7 bases lay outside the gene matches. Germline V gene data show CDR1 as MNHNS and CDR2 as SASEGT. The CDR3 totals 16 residues.

The V call is TRBV4-1, the J call TRBJ1-6; D possibly corresponds to TRBD1 (6 bases). The CDR3 runs to 19 residues. The germline gives CDR1 MGHRA, CDR2 YSYEKL. The V end lost 2 bases, the J end lost 4 bases, and 21 bases lay between the germline ends. CDR3 residues: CASSQSPAGGPNYNSPLHF. The CDR3 DNA follows: TGCGCCAGCAGCCAAAGCCCGGCCGGGGGGCCGAATTATAATTCACCCCTCCACTTT.

The V and J genes are TRBV27 and TRBJ1-1; D possibly corresponds to TRBD1 (6 bases). Deletions cut 3 bases from V and 4 bases from J, with 15 bases between. CDR3 length equals 15 residues. Per the germline V gene, CDR1 is MNHEY and CDR2 is SMNVEV (reference sequence). CDR3 sequence (DNA): TGTGCCAGCAGTTTCTCAGGGGTGGTAAGCACTGAAGCTTTCTTT. Protein: CASSFSGVVSTEAFF.

DNA for the CDR3: TGTGCCAGCAGCTTAGACGGGGGGGCGGACTATGGCTACACCTTC. It encodes CASSLDGGADYGYTF. The V call is TRBV11-2, the J call TRBJ1-2, with D tentatively TRBD1 (6 bases). Trimming took 0 bases from V and 3 from J, leaving 11 bases between them. The germline gives CDR1 SGHAT, CDR2 FQNNGV. The CDR3 spans 15 residues.

The chain is built from TRBV5-4 and TRBJ2-7; TRBD1 agrees at 8 bases. The CDR3 runs 14 residues. V dropped 4 bases and J dropped 2; count of bases not matched to a gene: 5. Germline assignment: CDR1 SGHNT and CDR2 YYREEE (reference sequence). DNA for the CDR3: TGTGCCAGCAGCCTCGGGACAGGACCCTACGAGCAGTACTTC. Protein: CASSLGTGPYEQYF. Supplemented by reference TRBV5-4 and TRBJ2-7, the full variable domain reads ETGVTQSPTHLIKTRGQQVTLRCSSQSGHNTVSWYQQALGQGPQFIFQYYREEENGRGNFPPRFSGLQFPNYSSELNVNALELDDSALYLCASSLGTGPYEQYFGPGTRLTVT.

For the CDR3, the DNA is TGTGCCAGCAGCCCCCCAGGACAGGCCCTGCCGAGGGCTTTCTTT. This sequence encodes CASSPPGQALPRAFF. The J gene is TRBJ1-1, the V gene TRBV14, with TRBD1 identical over 7 bases. Trimming removed 4 bases from V and 11 bases from J; junction bases left unmatched: 16. Germline CDR1 SGHDN, CDR2 FVKESK. This CDR3 region has 15 residues.

The J gene is TRBJ2-1, the V gene TRBV24-1, with D maybe TRBD1 (6 bases). This CDR3 has 14 residues. The V end was cut by 4 bases, the J end by 7 bases, with 13 bases between. From germline, CDR1 is KGHDR and CDR2 SFDVKD. The CDR3 loop is CATSEAQGRNEQFF. The CDR3 DNA is TGTGCCACCAGTGAGGCACAGGGCAGGAATGAGCAGTTCTTC.

This chain links TRBV7-8 with TRBJ1-1; TRBD1 matches at 8 bases. The germline gives CDR1 SGHVS, CDR2 FQNEAQ. CDR3 length: 13 amino acids. Trimming took 2 bases from V and 10 from J; bases not matched to a gene: 6. The CDR3 spells CASSLTQGAPAFF. The DNA for the CDR3 is TGTGCCAGCAGCTTAACCCAGGGGGCGCCAGCTTTCTTT. The entire variable domain, with the rest obtained from reference TRBV7-8 and TRBJ1-1, is as follows: GAGVSQSPRYKVAKRGQDVALRCDPISGHVSLFWYQQALGQGPEFLTYFQNEAQLDKSGLPSDRFFAERPEGSVSTLKIQRTQQEDSAVYLCASSLTQGAPAFFGQGTRLTVV.

This clone was recorded once. The V gene is TRBV18, the J gene TRBJ2-6; D is uncertain. The germline gives CDR1 KGHSH, CDR2 LQKENI. Trimming stripped 0 bases from V and 0 bases from J, with 3 bases between. The length of the CDR3 is 15 residues. This CDR3 is CASSPPISGANVLTF. The CDR3 DNA sequence: TGTGCCAGCTCACCACCCATCTCTGGGGCCAACGTCCTGACTTTC.

This rearrangement joins TRBV5-1 to TRBJ1-3; perhaps TRBD1 as D (6 bases). Germline values: CDR1 SGHRS, CDR2 YFSETQ. V dropped 0 bases and J dropped 5 bases, with 15 bases sitting between them. CDR3 size: 16 residues. The CDR3 sequence is CASSLEPGHIRNTIYF. The CDR3 DNA is TGCGCCAGCAGCTTGGAGCCGGGACATATTCGAAACACCATATATTTT.

This clone was seen once. CDR3 amino acids: CASRSGGFNQPQHF. The CDR3, as DNA: TGTGCCAGCAGGTCAGGGGGCTTTAATCAGCCCCAGCATTTT. V and J are TRBV5-8 and TRBJ1-5, with 8 bases that match TRBD1. V shed 5 bases and J 4 bases; nucleotides not matched to a gene: 5. The CDR3 runs to 14 residues. Germline loops: CDR1 SGHTS, CDR2 YDEGEE.

This sequence joins TRBV18 and TRBJ1-5, with D unclear. There are 18 residues in the CDR3. Germline loops: CDR1 KGHSH, CDR2 LQKENI. V was trimmed by 2 bases and J by 1 base, leaving 18 bases between them. Written as DNA, the CDR3 is TGTGCCAGCTCACCATATCCGACCTCGAGCGGGAGCAATCAGCCCCAGCATTTT. It translates to CASSPYPTSSGSNQPQHF.

This chain connects TRBV29-1 to TRBJ1-5; D perhaps matches TRBD1 (6 bases). Germline-derived CDR1 and CDR2 are SQVTM and ANQGSEA. The CDR3 sequence is 14 residues long. V was shortened by 6 bases and J by 5 bases, with 17 bases between the two germline ends. Here the CDR3 reads CSVRLMGADQPQHF. CDR3 bases: TGCAGCGTGCGGTTAATGGGGGCTGATCAGCCCCAGCATTTT.